These 27 T cell receptor beta chains originate from one sample sequenced in a study of OX40 agonist ivuxolimab in advanced cancers. The method was immunoSEQ multiplex PCR; TCRdb's version includes in-frame clones alone and lacks a portion of them. Among tens of thousands of clones listed, 75% to 90% were seen once. Material: CD4+ or CD8+ T cells sorted from blood, obtained in a trial of the OX40 agonist ivuxolimab. The receptors were sampled from an adult with an advanced solid tumor such as melanoma, head and neck, liver or kidney cancer.

This clone has more than one count but fewer than ten. The V gene is TRBV29-1, the J gene TRBJ2-2; D gene ambiguous. CDR3 length equals 13 residues. With 2 bases removed from V and 1 base from J, the gap between germline ends came to 5 bases. The V gene's germline CDR1 is SQVTM and CDR2 ANQGSEA. As DNA, the CDR3 is TGCAGCGTTGAATCAGAGAACACCGGGGAGCTGTTTTTT. As protein: CSVESENTGELFF.

A word on this clone: The junction differs from germline at one of its ends, possibly a read error. The chain combines TRBV7-8 with TRBJ2-3, with a possible D match to TRBD2 (6 bases). Germline values: CDR1 SGHVS, CDR2 FQNEAQ. CDR3 size: 15 residues. CDR3 amino acids: CASSSLGGSTGTQYF. The CDR3 DNA sequence: TGTGCCAGCAGCTCGCTAGGAGGGTCCACAGGTACGCAGTATTTT.

CDR3 sequence reads: CASSFQPTGTNTEAFF. CDR3 nucleotide sequence: TGTGCCAGCAGTTTCCAACCGACAGGGACTAACACTGAAGCTTTCTTT. V and J are TRBV27 and TRBJ1-1; TRBD1 matches at 7 bases. Germline CDR1 reads MNHEY; CDR2 reads SMNVEV (reference sequence). The CDR3 has 16 amino acids. V gave up 3 bases and J gave up 2 bases; unmatched junction bases: 9.

The chain combines TRBV5-5 with TRBJ2-7; TRBD1 aligns across 8 bases. J lost 0 bases, V lost 5 bases, and 10 bases had no gene match. There are 16 residues in the CDR3. Per the germline V gene, CDR1 is SGHKS and CDR2 is YYEKEE (reference sequence). CDR3 loop: CASRETTGGSSYEQYF. The CDR3 nucleotides are TGTGCCAGCAGGGAAACTACAGGGGGTTCCTCCTACGAGCAGTACTTC.

The chain is built from TRBV10-3 and TRBJ2-3; D perhaps matches TRBD1 (6 bases). CDR1 ENHRY and CDR2 SYGVKD come from the germline V gene. The V gene lost 2 bases and the J gene lost 6 bases, with 6 bases spanning the gap. The CDR3 runs 12 residues. The CDR3 spells CAISEQGDTQYF. CDR3 nucleotides: TGTGCCATCAGTGAGCAGGGGGATACGCAGTATTTT.

This clone was found once. The V and J genes are TRBV6-5 and TRBJ1-5; 11 bases are shared with TRBD1. Germline V lookup: CDR1 MNHEY, CDR2 SVGAGI. This CDR3 is built from 14 residues. V trimming: 5 bases; J trimming: 6 bases; junction bases outside the gene matches: 3. The CDR3 coding sequence is TGTGCCAGCAGTGAGGACAGGGGGCTTCAGCCCCAGCATTTT. Translating it yields CASSEDRGLQPQHF.

V is TRBV19 and J is TRBJ2-1; TRBD2 aligns across 11 bases. Germline-derived CDR1 and CDR2 are LNHDA and SQIVND (reference sequence). CDR3 length equals 15 residues. The junction had 11 bases not matched to a gene; V was cut back by 4 bases and J by 12 bases. In DNA form, the CDR3 reads TGTGCCAGTAGTAATACTAGCGGGAGTATCTTCTCGCAGTTCTTC. Its protein is CASSNTSGSIFSQFF.

This rearrangement joins TRBV5-6 to TRBJ1-1; no clear D gene. This CDR3 has 11 amino acids. The V end was cut by 4 bases, the J end by 9 bases, with 10 bases between. CDR1 is SGHDT, CDR2 YYEEEE, per germline. CDR3 DNA: TGTGCCAGCAGCGCGGGCCGGAAAGCTTTCTTT. Its protein is CASSAGRKAFF. Supplemented by reference TRBV5-6 and TRBJ1-1, the full variable domain reads DAGVTQSPTHLIKTRGQQVTLRCSPKSGHDTVSWYQQALGQGPQFIFQYYEEEERQRGNFPDRFSGHQFPNYSSELNVNALLLGDSALYLCASSAGRKAFFGQGTRLTVV.

The chain uses TRBV19 and TRBJ1-1; D is unresolved. The CDR3 has 14 residues. Germline V gene data show CDR1 as LNHDA and CDR2 as SQIVND (reference sequence). Trimming shortened V by 6 bases and J by 2 bases, and 13 bases separated the two germline ends. The CDR3 DNA reads TGTGCCAGTAGCCTCGCGGCGGTTAACACTGAAGCTTTCTTT. Translated: CASSLAAVNTEAFF.

The rearrangement joins TRBV9 to TRBJ2-5, with 14 nucleotides matching TRBD2. CDR1 and CDR2 from the germline V gene are SGDLS and YYNGEE. J gave up 5 bases and V 4 bases, and 7 bases lay outside the gene matches. This CDR3 has 16 amino acids. The CDR3 DNA sequence: TGTGCCAGCAGCCCCCCAGGACTAGCGGGGGGTGAGACCCAGTACTTC. Its translation is CASSPPGLAGGETQYF. The full variable domain, with the rest looked up from reference TRBV9 and TRBJ2-5, is DSGVTQTPKHLITATGQRVTLRCSPRSGDLSVYWYQQSLDQGLQFLIQYYNGEERAKGNILERFSAQQFPDLHSELNLSSLELGDSALYFCASSPPGLAGGETQYFGPGTRLLVL.

The chain recombines TRBV7-8 with TRBJ1-2; TRBD1 agrees at 8 bases. Germline trimming cut 5 bases from V and 7 bases from J; bases unmatched to any gene: 9. The CDR3 contains 14 residues. Germline lookup yields CDR1 SGHVS and CDR2 FQNEAQ. The CDR3 coding sequence is TGTGCCAGCAGCCGCGGGACAGGTATTTTTGGCTACACCTTC. Translated, it gives CASSRGTGIFGYTF.

The chain is built from TRBV5-4 and TRBJ2-1; a possible D gene is TRBD2 (5 bases). The V and J ends lost 4 bases and 9 bases respectively, with 17 bases between them. This CDR3 contains 14 residues. Germline loops: CDR1 SGHNT, CDR2 YYREEE (reference sequence). The DNA of the CDR3 is TGTGCCAGCAGCCGACTACGAACCCACGGTGAGCAGTTCTTC. Protein sequence: CASSRLRTHGEQFF.

The gene calls are TRBV27 and TRBJ2-7, with 11 bases matching TRBD2. Germline CDR1 reads MNHEY; CDR2 reads SMNVEV (reference sequence). The CDR3 totals 16 residues. The J segment lost 3 bases and the V segment lost 6 bases, leaving 10 bases of the junction unmatched. The CDR3 DNA reads as TGTGCCAGCAGAACTATAGGGACTAGCGGAGACTACGAGCAGTACTTC. Translating gives CASRTIGTSGDYEQYF.

This clone was counted only a few times. This chain links TRBV30 with TRBJ1-1; D is unresolved. V was shortened by 5 bases and J by 3 bases, with 13 bases between the two germline ends. Per the germline V gene, CDR1 is GTSNPN and CDR2 is SVGIG (reference sequence). This CDR3 has 13 residues. CDR3 in DNA: TGTGCCTGGGGCGATGTTTGGGACACTGAAGCTTTCTTT. This gives the protein CAWGDVWDTEAFF.

The rearrangement links TRBV6-4 to TRBJ2-1, with TRBD1 matching 10 bases. CDR3 length equals 16 residues. The germline V gene encodes CDR1 MRHNA and CDR2 SNTAGT. Trimming removed 3 bases from V and 2 bases from J; junction bases left unmatched: 4. The CDR3 DNA sequence: TGTGCCAGCAGTGAAGACAGGGGGCTTACCTACAATGAGCAGTTCTTC. This codes for CASSEDRGLTYNEQFF.

V usage is TRBV27 and J usage is TRBJ2-1; no clear D. Deletions cut 10 bases from V and 3 bases from J, with 22 bases between. The germline V gene has CDR1 MNHEY and CDR2 SMNVEV (reference sequence). The length of the CDR3 is 16 residues. CDR3 bases: TGTGCCACGATCCGGACCCGAGGTTCTTTCTACAATGAGCAGTTCTTC. The encoded protein is CATIRTRGSFYNEQFF.

The chain joins TRBV27 to TRBJ1-1; 10 bases fit TRBD1. Germline V lookup: CDR1 MNHEY, CDR2 SMNVEV (reference sequence). V lost 1 base to trimming and J lost 1 base; unmatched junction nucleotides: 6. The CDR3 is 17 residues long. CDR3 loop: CASSLWGQGMGNTEAFF. CDR3 bases: TGTGCCAGCAGTTTATGGGGACAGGGGATGGGGAACACTGAAGCTTTCTTT.

The rearrangement joins TRBV6-6 to TRBJ2-7; 7 positions match TRBD2. CDR1 and CDR2 (germline): MNHNY, SVGAGI (reference sequence). The J segment lost 6 bases and the V segment lost 7 bases, leaving 3 bases of the junction unmatched. CDR3 length: 11 amino acids. The CDR3 DNA is TGTGCCAGCATGGGAGGGCTCGAGCAGTACTTC. Translation gives CASMGGLEQYF.

The J gene is TRBJ2-1, the V gene TRBV4-1; D is uncertain. CDR1 MGHRA and CDR2 YSYEKL come from the germline V gene. Deletions cut 2 bases from V and 8 bases from J, with 4 bases between. The CDR3 loop spans 11 amino acids. The CDR3 region has the DNA TGCGCCAGCAGCCAATTCGATGAGCAGTTCTTC. It translates to CASSQFDEQFF.

This rearrangement joins TRBV19 to TRBJ2-7, with D possibly TRBD2 on 6 matching bases. The germline V gene encodes CDR1 LNHDA and CDR2 SQIVND (reference sequence). There are 15 residues in the CDR3. The germline V and J ends were trimmed by 4 bases and 0 bases, with 13 bases remaining between them. This CDR3 is CASSTPGLNSYEQYF. CDR3 nucleotides: TGTGCCAGTAGTACACCGGGACTGAACTCCTACGAGCAGTACTTC.

A single count supports this clone. This sequence joins TRBV6-1 and TRBJ2-5; perhaps TRBD1 as D (6 bases). Trimming shortened V by 4 bases and J by 3 bases, and 18 bases separated the two germline ends. The germline V gene has CDR1 MNHNS and CDR2 SASEGT. This CDR3 has 16 residues. The chain's CDR3 is CASSAGPRTDEETQYF. Here the CDR3 DNA reads TGTGCCAGCAGTGCCGGCCCAAGGACAGACGAAGAGACCCAGTACTTC.

The V and J genes are TRBV6-5 and TRBJ1-2, with D unresolved. The CDR3 has 14 amino acids. Trimming removed 7 bases from V and 2 bases from J, with 14 bases in between. The germline V gene has CDR1 MNHEY and CDR2 SVGAGI. DNA for the CDR3: TGTGCCAGCACCAGACATGAGAGAAACTATGGCTACACCTTC. Amino acids: CASTRHERNYGYTF.

This clone turned up a few times. V usage is TRBV19 and J usage is TRBJ2-7; 7 bases are a match to TRBD1. Losses at the gene ends were 3 bases for V and 3 bases for J; bases not matched to a gene: 11. This CDR3 region has 16 residues. Germline V CDR1 and CDR2: LNHDA, SQIVND (reference sequence). CDR3 amino acids: CASSIFLGTEFYEQYF. Here the CDR3 DNA reads TGTGCCAGTAGTATCTTTCTCGGGACAGAGTTCTACGAGCAGTACTTC.

The rearrangement links TRBV7-8 to TRBJ2-1, with 7 bases identical to TRBD2. Germline V gene sequence: CDR1 SGHVS, CDR2 FQNEAQ. This CDR3 has 13 residues. Trimming took 5 bases from V and 9 from J; bases not matched to a gene: 7. CDR3 coding DNA: TGTGCCAGCAGCGCTAGACTAGCTGCTGAGCAGTTCTTC. Protein sequence: CASSARLAAEQFF.

This clone was seen a single time. The chain uses TRBV5-4 and TRBJ2-3, with a possible D match to TRBD2 (5 bases). V lost 4 bases and J lost 5, with 14 bases in between. Germline CDR1 and CDR2: SGHNT and YYREEE (reference sequence). The CDR3 sequence is 14 residues long. The CDR3 is CASSTRTSGDTQYF. The CDR3 bases are TGTGCCAGCAGCACCCGGACTTCAGGAGATACGCAGTATTTT.

The V and J genes are TRBV11-2 and TRBJ2-3; TRBD2 matches at 14 bases. Germline-derived CDR1 and CDR2 are SGHAT and FQNNGV. The CDR3 totals 18 residues. V lost 1 base, J lost 3 bases, and 6 bases stayed unmatched. CDR3 sequence reads: CASSLGLAGGPSTDTQYF. In DNA, the CDR3 is TGTGCCAGCAGCTTAGGACTAGCGGGAGGGCCGTCGACAGATACGCAGTATTTT.

This chain joins TRBV10-3 and TRBJ2-3, with a tentative D call TRBD2 (5 bases). The germline V gene encodes CDR1 ENHRY and CDR2 SYGVKD. CDR3 length: 14 amino acids. The V and J ends lost 6 bases and 0 bases respectively, with 10 bases between them. CDR3 sequence: CAIRTGTSTDTQYF. The CDR3 region has the DNA TGTGCCATCAGGACGGGAACTAGCACAGATACGCAGTATTTT.